These 16 T cell receptor beta chains originate from one sample sequenced in a study of cytomegalovirus exposure and HLA in healthy donors. The data were produced by immunoSEQ multiplex PCR, yet TCRdb's version contains in-frame clones alone and is incomplete. The table has some 110,000 clones, 80% to 90% seen once. Sequenced: PBMCs. These receptors came from a man between 18 and 29 years old in good health and CMV-seropositive.

This chain links TRBV6-1 with TRBJ1-2; TRBD1 matches at 7 bases. From germline, CDR1 is MNHNS and CDR2 SASEGT. The V gene end was trimmed by 5 bases and the J gene end by 3 bases; junction bases not matched to a gene: 9. This CDR3 comprises 15 residues. CDR3 loop: CASSRGAGGYYGYTF. The DNA for the CDR3 is TGTGCCAGCAGTCGTGGCGCAGGGGGGTACTATGGCTACACCTTC.

V gene TRBV2 combines with J gene TRBJ1-2; weak D call: TRBD1 (5 bases). Deletions cut 8 bases from V and 0 bases from J, with 13 bases between. CDR1 is SNHLY, CDR2 FYNNEI, per germline. This CDR3 spans 14 amino acids. CDR3 DNA sequence: TGTGCCAGCGGGGAGTGGGGGGCTAACTATGGCTACACCTTC. Translating gives CASGEWGANYGYTF.

The chain uses TRBV7-2 and TRBJ1-2; unclear D gene. V lost 4 bases, J lost 7 bases, and 19 bases lay in between. The V gene's germline CDR1 is SGHTA and CDR2 FQGNSA. This CDR3 is built from 15 residues. CDR3 in DNA: TGTGCCAGCAGCTCGTCCTCCGGGCGGGAGGGTGGCTACACCTTC. Protein: CASSSSSGREGGYTF.

The chain couples TRBV5-1 to TRBJ2-7; D remains ambiguous. The CDR3 is 14 residues long. Per the germline V gene, CDR1 is SGHRS and CDR2 is YFSETQ. V gave up 5 bases and J gave up 5 bases, with 17 bases separating them. This CDR3 is CASRRRTLLHEQYF. For the CDR3, the DNA is TGCGCCAGCAGGAGAAGAACCCTCCTCCACGAGCAGTACTTC.

V usage is TRBV5-1 and J usage is TRBJ2-2; D is perhaps TRBD2 (6 bases). Trimming removed 4 bases from V and 5 bases from J, with 15 bases in between. In germline, CDR1 is SGHRS, CDR2 YFSETQ. This CDR3 region has 15 residues. The CDR3 reads CASSPPVRGTGELFF. CDR3 coding DNA: TGCGCCAGCAGCCCACCGGTCCGGGGGACCGGGGAGCTGTTTTTT.

The V gene is TRBV10-3, the J gene TRBJ2-7; D is unclear. CDR3 length: 16 amino acids. V was clipped by 1 base and J by 0 bases, with 13 bases between them. CDR1 and CDR2 (germline): ENHRY, SYGVKD. The CDR3 region is CAISELPGSPSYEQYF. For the CDR3, the DNA is TGTGCCATCAGTGAGTTGCCCGGGTCCCCCTCCTACGAGCAGTACTTC.

The CDR3 is CASSYSTGLDIQYF. The CDR3 DNA reads as TGTGCCAGCAGTTACTCCACGGGGTTAGACATTCAGTACTTC. The chain combines TRBV6-5 with TRBJ2-4; a weak D match, TRBD2 (5 bases). The V end lost 0 bases, the J end lost 8 bases, and 11 bases lay between the germline ends. This CDR3 has 14 amino acids. Germline V gives CDR1 MNHEY, CDR2 SVGAGI.

The rearrangement joins TRBV6-6 to TRBJ1-2; TRBD1 agrees at 7 bases. Trimming took 4 bases from V and 5 from J; bases not matched to a gene: 10. Germline V gives CDR1 MNHNY, CDR2 SVGAGI (reference sequence). This CDR3 has 15 amino acids. The DNA for the CDR3 is TGTGCCAGCAGTTCCCCCTCGGACAGGATGTATGGCTACACCTTC. Encoded protein: CASSSPSDRMYGYTF.

The rearrangement links TRBV2 to TRBJ2-7; no clear D gene. With 5 bases removed from V and 0 bases from J, the gap between germline ends came to 11 bases. The CDR3 covers 14 residues. Germline loops: CDR1 SNHLY, CDR2 FYNNEI. CDR3 sequence: CASSNNLSSYEQYF. CDR3 sequence (DNA): TGTGCCAGCAGTAACAATTTAAGCTCCTACGAGCAGTACTTC.

V usage is TRBV15 and J usage is TRBJ2-1; 9 bases fit TRBD1. V dropped 0 bases and J dropped 3; count of bases not matched to a gene: 3. Per germline, CDR1 LNHNV and CDR2 YYDKDF (reference sequence). The CDR3 loop spans 16 amino acids. The CDR3 bases are TGTGCCACCAGCAGAGATATGACAGGGGGCTACAATGAGCAGTTCTTC. Protein: CATSRDMTGGYNEQFF. The complete variable domain, with remaining parts taken from reference TRBV15 and TRBJ2-1, reads DAMVIQNPRYQVTQFGKPVTLSCSQTLNHNVMYWYQQKSSQAPKLLFHYYDKDFNNEADTPDNFQSRRPNTSFCFLDIRSPGLGDTAMYLCATSRDMTGGYNEQFFGPGTRLTVL.

V gene TRBV6-5 combines with J gene TRBJ1-1; a weak D match, TRBD1 (5 bases). Trimming removed 9 bases at V and 4 bases at J, with 12 bases between. This CDR3 is 12 amino acids long. CDR1 is MNHEY, CDR2 SVGAGI, per germline. CDR3 sequence reads: CASQGRSTEAFF. The DNA for the CDR3 is TGTGCCAGTCAGGGCAGGAGCACTGAAGCTTTCTTT.

In DNA, the CDR3 is TGTGCCAGCAGCTTATGGGACAGGGGACTGTTTTTT. It specifies CASSLWDRGLFF. V usage is TRBV7-9 and J usage is TRBJ2-2; 10 nucleotides agree with TRBD1. The germline V gene has CDR1 SEHNR and CDR2 FQNEAQ (reference sequence). The CDR3 is 12 amino acids. Trimming took 2 bases from V and 14 from J; bases not matched to a gene: 2.

J is TRBJ2-3 and V is TRBV11-2; possibly TRBD2 for D (5 bases). The CDR3 totals 16 residues. The germline V and J ends were trimmed by 1 base and 5 bases, with 16 bases remaining between them. Germline CDR1 is SGHAT and CDR2 is FQNNGV. The CDR3 sequence is CASSLGVSRALDTQYF. The CDR3 coding sequence is TGTGCCAGCAGCTTAGGAGTTTCGCGGGCTTTAGATACGCAGTATTTT.

The genes are TRBV7-2 and TRBJ2-5; the match to TRBD1 covers 7 bases. Germline CDR1 is SGHTA and CDR2 is FQGNSA. This CDR3 spans 16 amino acids. V gave up 4 bases and J gave up 2 bases; unmatched junction bases: 10. The CDR3, as DNA: TGTGCCAGCAGCTCCCGGACAGGTTCCGGGCAAGAGACCCAGTACTTC. It specifies CASSSRTGSGQETQYF.

This chain joins TRBV5-4 and TRBJ1-2; D possibly corresponds to TRBD1 (5 bases). This CDR3 comprises 16 residues. Germline CDR1 SGHNT, CDR2 YYREEE (reference sequence). V dropped 1 base and J dropped 3 bases, with 16 bases sitting between them. The CDR3 region has the DNA TGTGCCAGCAGCTTGTCGGTGGGGGGTTTGGACTATGGCTACACCTTC. This sequence encodes CASSLSVGGLDYGYTF.

The rearrangement uses TRBV4-1 and TRBJ1-1; unclear D gene. V lost 4 bases to trimming and J lost 5 bases, with 11 bases between them. This CDR3 is built from 13 residues. Germline assignment: CDR1 MGHRA and CDR2 YSYEKL. This chain's CDR3 is CASSRREGTEAFF. CDR3 bases: TGCGCCAGCAGCCGCCGGGAGGGAACTGAAGCTTTCTTT.